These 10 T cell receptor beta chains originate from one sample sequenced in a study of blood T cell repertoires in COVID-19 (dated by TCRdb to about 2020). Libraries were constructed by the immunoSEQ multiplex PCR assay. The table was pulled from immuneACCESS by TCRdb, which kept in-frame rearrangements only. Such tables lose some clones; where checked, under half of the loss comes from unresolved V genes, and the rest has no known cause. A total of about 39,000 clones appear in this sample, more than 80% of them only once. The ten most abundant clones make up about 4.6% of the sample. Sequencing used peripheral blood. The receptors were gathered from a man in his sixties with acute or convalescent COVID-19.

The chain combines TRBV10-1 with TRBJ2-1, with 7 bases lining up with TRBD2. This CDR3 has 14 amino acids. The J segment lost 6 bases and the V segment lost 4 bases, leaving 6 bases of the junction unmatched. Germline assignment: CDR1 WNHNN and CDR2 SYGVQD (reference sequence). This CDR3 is CASSAASGGNEQFF. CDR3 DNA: TGCGCCAGCAGTGCGGCTAGCGGTGGCAATGAGCAGTTCTTC.

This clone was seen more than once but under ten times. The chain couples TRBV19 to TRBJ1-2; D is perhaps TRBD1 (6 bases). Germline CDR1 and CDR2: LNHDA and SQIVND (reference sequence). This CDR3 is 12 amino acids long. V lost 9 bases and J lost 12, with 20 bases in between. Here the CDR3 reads CASQSGGGSNTF. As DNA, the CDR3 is TGTGCCAGCCAATCGGGGGGCGGCTCCAACACCTTC.

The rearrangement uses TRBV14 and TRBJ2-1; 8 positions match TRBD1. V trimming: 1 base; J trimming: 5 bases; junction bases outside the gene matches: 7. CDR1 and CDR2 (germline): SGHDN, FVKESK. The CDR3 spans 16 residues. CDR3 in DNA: TGTGCCAGCAGCCAAGTTGGGACAGGACCGAACAATGAGCAGTTCTTC. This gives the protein CASSQVGTGPNNEQFF.

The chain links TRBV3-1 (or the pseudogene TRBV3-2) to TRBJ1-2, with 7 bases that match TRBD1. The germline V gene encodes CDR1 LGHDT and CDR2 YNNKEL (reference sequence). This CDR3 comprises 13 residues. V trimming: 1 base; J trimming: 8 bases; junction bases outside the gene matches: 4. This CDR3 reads CASSQGDSRGYTF. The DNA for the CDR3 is TGTGCCAGCAGCCAAGGGGACAGTAGGGGCTACACCTTC.

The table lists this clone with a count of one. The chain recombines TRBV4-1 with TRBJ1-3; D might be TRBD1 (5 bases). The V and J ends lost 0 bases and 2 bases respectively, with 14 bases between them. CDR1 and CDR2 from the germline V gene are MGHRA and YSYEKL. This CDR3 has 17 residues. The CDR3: CASSQDGRGGAGNTIYF. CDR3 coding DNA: TGCGCCAGCAGCCAAGATGGCCGGGGGGGGGCTGGAAACACCATATATTTT.

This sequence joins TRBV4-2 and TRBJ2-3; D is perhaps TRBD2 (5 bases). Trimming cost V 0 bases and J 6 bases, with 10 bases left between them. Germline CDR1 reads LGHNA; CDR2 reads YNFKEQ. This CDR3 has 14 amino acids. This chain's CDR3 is CASSQERVGDTQYF. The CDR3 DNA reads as TGTGCCAGCAGCCAAGAGCGGGTCGGGGATACGCAGTATTTT.

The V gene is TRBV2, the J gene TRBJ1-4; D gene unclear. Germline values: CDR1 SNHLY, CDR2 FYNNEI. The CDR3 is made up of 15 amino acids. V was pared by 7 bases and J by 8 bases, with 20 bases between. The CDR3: CASTGWAVGEEKLFF. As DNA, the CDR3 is TGTGCCAGCACTGGTTGGGCGGTCGGGGAGGAAAAACTGTTTTTT.

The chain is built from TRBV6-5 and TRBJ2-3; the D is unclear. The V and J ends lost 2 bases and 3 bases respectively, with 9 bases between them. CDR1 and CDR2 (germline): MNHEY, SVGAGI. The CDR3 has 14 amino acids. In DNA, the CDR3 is TGTGCCAGCAGTTACCCCATGAGGACAGATACGCAGTATTTT. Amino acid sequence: CASSYPMRTDTQYF.

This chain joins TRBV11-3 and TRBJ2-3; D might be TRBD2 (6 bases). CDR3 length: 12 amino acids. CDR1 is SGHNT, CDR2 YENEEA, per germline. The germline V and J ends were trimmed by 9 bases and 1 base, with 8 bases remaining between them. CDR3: CASSGGTDTQYF. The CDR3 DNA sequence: TGTGCCAGTTCGGGGGGCACAGATACGCAGTATTTT.

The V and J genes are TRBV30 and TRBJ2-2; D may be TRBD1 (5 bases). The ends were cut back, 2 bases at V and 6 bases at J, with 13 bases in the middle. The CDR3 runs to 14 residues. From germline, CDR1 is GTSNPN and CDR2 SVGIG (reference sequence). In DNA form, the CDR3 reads TGTGCCTGGAGTATAACAGGTGGCGCCGGGGAGCTGTTTTTT. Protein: CAWSITGGAGELFF.